These 6 T cell receptor beta chains share one sample of origin, sequenced in a study of CD8 T cells in Susac syndrome. After extraction with the RNeasy kit, roughly 0.45 to 1 ug of the RNA was reverse transcribed using random hexamers. TCRdb recomputed calls from the immunoSEQ multiplex PCR reads with MiXCR, one row per CDR3 protein. This sample has 75,000 to 95,000 distinct CDR3 sequences, with approximately 96% found just once. Sequencing input: CD8+ T cells from PBMCs. Receptors were obtained from a human donor with Susac syndrome.

The chain recombines TRBV30 with TRBJ1-3; tentative D call: TRBD1 (6 bases). Germline-derived CDR1 and CDR2 are GTSNPN and SVGIG (reference sequence). The CDR3 is 16 amino acids. The V end lost 3 bases, the J end lost 4 bases, and 19 bases lay between the germline ends. The CDR3 loop reads CAWRSRGMLGGNTIYF. CDR3 bases: TGTGCCTGGAGAAGCAGGGGAATGTTGGGCGGAAACACCATATATTTT.

The chain employs TRBV18 and TRBJ2-7, with 7 bases fitting TRBD2. The CDR3 is made up of 15 amino acids. Germline loops: CDR1 KGHSH, CDR2 LQKENI. Germline trimming cut 6 bases from V and 0 bases from J; bases unmatched to any gene: 8. The CDR3, as DNA: TGTGCCAGCTCCCCGCGGGGGACGGACTCCTACGAGCAGTACTTC. Protein: CASSPRGTDSYEQYF.

The chain carries TRBV20-1 and TRBJ2-1, with 8 bases identical to TRBD1. The junction had 8 bases not matched to a gene; V was cut back by 5 bases and J by 8 bases. CDR3 length: 13 residues. Germline lookup yields CDR1 DFQATT and CDR2 SNEGSKA (reference sequence). The CDR3 coding sequence is TGCAGTGCTGCGGGACAGGTGGGAGATGAGCAGTTCTTC. This encodes CSAAGQVGDEQFF.

This clonotype was recorded only once. The V gene is TRBV4-2, the J gene TRBJ1-5; D is unresolved. CDR1 and CDR2 (germline): LGHNA, YNFKEQ. This CDR3 region has 15 residues. The V end was cut by 0 bases, the J end by 6 bases, with 12 bases between. CDR3 coding DNA: TGTGCCAGCAGCCAAGATACGGTGGGCGGTCAGCCCCAGCATTTT. Amino acids: CASSQDTVGGQPQHF.

The gene calls are TRBV9 and TRBJ1-1; TRBD1 agrees at 8 bases. The CDR3 extends over 14 amino acids. Looked up from germline, CDR1 is SGDLS and CDR2 is YYNGEE. V was pared by 3 bases and J by 3 bases, with 4 bases of the junction left unmatched. Written as DNA, the CDR3 is TGTGCCAGCAGCGCTTCGACAGGGGACACTGAAGCTTTCTTT. It codes for CASSASTGDTEAFF.

V usage is TRBV7-6 and J usage is TRBJ2-5; 8 bases are a match to TRBD1. V lost 2 bases, J lost 4 bases, and 9 bases stayed unmatched. The CDR3 length is 16 residues. Looked up from germline, CDR1 is SGHVS and CDR2 is FNYEAQ. DNA for the CDR3: TGTGCCAGCAGCTTATTAGGACAGGGTAGGACAGAGACCCAGTACTTC. Translating gives CASSLLGQGRTETQYF. The variable domain in full, completed from reference TRBV7-6 and TRBJ2-5, reads GAGVSQSPRYKVTKRGQDVALRCDPISGHVSLYWYRQALGQGPEFLTYFNYEAQQDKSGLPNDRFSAERPEGSISTLTIQRTEQRDSAMYRCASSLLGQGRTETQYFGPGTRLLVL.